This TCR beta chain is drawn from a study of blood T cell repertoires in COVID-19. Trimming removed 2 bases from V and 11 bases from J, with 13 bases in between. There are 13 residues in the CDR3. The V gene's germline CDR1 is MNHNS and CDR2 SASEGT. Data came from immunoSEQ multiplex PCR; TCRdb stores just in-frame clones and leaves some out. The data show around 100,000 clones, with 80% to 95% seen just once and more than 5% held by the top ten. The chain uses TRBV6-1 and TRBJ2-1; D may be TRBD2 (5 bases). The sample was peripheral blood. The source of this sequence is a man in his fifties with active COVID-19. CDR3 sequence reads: CASSELIRGQQFF. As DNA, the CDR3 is TGTGCCAGCAGTGAACTTATTCGAGGGCAGCAGTTCTTC.